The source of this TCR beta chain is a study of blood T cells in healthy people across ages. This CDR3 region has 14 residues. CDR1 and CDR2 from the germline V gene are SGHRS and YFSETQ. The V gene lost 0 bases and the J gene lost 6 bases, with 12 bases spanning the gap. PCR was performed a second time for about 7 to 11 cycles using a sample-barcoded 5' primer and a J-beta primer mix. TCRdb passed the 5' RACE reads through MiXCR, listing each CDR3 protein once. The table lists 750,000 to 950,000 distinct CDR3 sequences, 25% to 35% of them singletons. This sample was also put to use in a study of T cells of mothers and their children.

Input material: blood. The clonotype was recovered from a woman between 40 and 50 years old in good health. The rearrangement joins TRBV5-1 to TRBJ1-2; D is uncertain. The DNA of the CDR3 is TGCGCCAGCAGCTTGGAAGTCGTTGGAAATGGCTACACCTTC. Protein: CASSLEVVGNGYTF.